A single sample is the source of the 18 T cell receptor beta chains below, sequenced in a study of cytomegalovirus exposure and HLA in healthy donors. The PCR made use of 60 Vbeta and 13 Jbeta primers. The data were produced by immunoSEQ multiplex PCR, yet TCRdb's version contains in-frame clones alone and is incomplete. Here the sample spans 200,000 to 250,000 clones, 77% being singletons. Material: PBMCs. The receptors were gathered from a woman aged 60-75 years in good health and CMV-seropositive.

The chain recombines TRBV7-2 with TRBJ2-5; TRBD2 matches at 8 bases. V trimming: 2 bases; J trimming: 3 bases; junction bases outside the gene matches: 2. This CDR3 has 14 residues. Germline CDR1 is SGHTA and CDR2 is FQGNSA. The CDR3 protein is CASSLTGGEETQYF. In nucleotides, the CDR3 is TGTGCCAGCAGCTTAACCGGGGGGGAAGAGACCCAGTACTTC.

This clone was detected only once. This sequence joins TRBV5-1 and TRBJ2-1; TRBD2 might be the D (5 bases). This CDR3 spans 15 amino acids. Trimming stripped 0 bases from V and 0 bases from J, with 7 bases between. The germline CDR1 and CDR2 sequences are SGHRS and YFSETQ. The CDR3 DNA is TGCGCCAGCAGCTTGGACGGGATCTCCTACAATGAGCAGTTCTTC. It specifies CASSLDGISYNEQFF.

The chain couples TRBV27 to TRBJ2-7; maybe TRBD2 (6 bases). CDR3 size: 15 residues. Germline CDR1 is MNHEY and CDR2 is SMNVEV (reference sequence). Trimming took 5 bases from V and 2 from J, leaving 16 bases between them. The CDR3 here is CASSAAGLSAYEQYF. The DNA for the CDR3 is TGTGCCAGCAGTGCGGCGGGACTTTCTGCCTACGAGCAGTACTTC.

This rearrangement joins TRBV6-1 to TRBJ1-1; D gene ambiguous. Germline V lookup: CDR1 MNHNS, CDR2 SASEGT. Trimming took 6 bases from V and 2 from J, leaving 10 bases between them. The CDR3 has 13 amino acids. The CDR3 DNA follows: TGTGCCAGCAGCCCGGTAGTCAACACTGAAGCTTTCTTT. Protein sequence: CASSPVVNTEAFF.

The CDR3 bases are TGTGCCAGCAGTGTAAAACTAGCGGGAGTTCGGAATGAGCAGTTCTTC. This codes for CASSVKLAGVRNEQFF. This chain connects TRBV6-1 to TRBJ2-1; 11 bases are shared with TRBD2. Germline lookup yields CDR1 MNHNS and CDR2 SASEGT. The CDR3 runs to 16 residues. Unmatched junction bases numbered 9, after V lost 4 bases and J lost 7 bases.

The J gene is TRBJ2-1, the V gene TRBV9, with TRBD2 matching over 7 bases. The J segment lost 2 bases and the V segment lost 3 bases, leaving 5 bases of the junction unmatched. Germline CDR1 is SGDLS and CDR2 is YYNGEE. The CDR3 runs to 15 residues. Here the CDR3 DNA reads TGTGCCAGCAGCGCGTCCGGGACTACCTACAATGAGCAGTTCTTC. Translation gives CASSASGTTYNEQFF.

This sequence joins TRBV5-1 and TRBJ1-1; 7 nucleotides match TRBD1. Germline trimming cut 4 bases from V and 4 bases from J; bases unmatched to any gene: 10. The length of the CDR3 is 15 residues. Germline CDR1 is SGHRS and CDR2 is YFSETQ. As DNA, the CDR3 is TGCGCCAGCAGCCCCTTTGACAGGGATCTCACTGAAGCTTTCTTT. Protein product: CASSPFDRDLTEAFF. Combining the CDR3 with reference TRBV5-1 and TRBJ1-1 gives the whole variable domain KAGVTQTPRYLIKTRGQQVTLSCSPISGHRSVSWYQQTPGQGLQFLFEYFSETQRNKGNFPGRFSGRQFSNSRSEMNVSTLELGDSALYLCASSPFDRDLTEAFFGQGTRLTVV.

The gene calls are TRBV7-9 and TRBJ1-1, with TRBD1 matching 8 bases. Germline V gene data show CDR1 as SEHNR and CDR2 as FQNEAQ (reference sequence). There are 13 residues in the CDR3. V lost 3 bases, J lost 6 bases, and 3 bases stayed unmatched. CDR3 sequence: CASSLTGDPEAFF. The CDR3 DNA reads as TGTGCCAGCAGCTTGACAGGGGATCCTGAAGCTTTCTTT.

The gene calls are TRBV6-1 and TRBJ2-7, with TRBD1 identical over 8 bases. The CDR3 loop spans 14 amino acids. CDR1 MNHNS and CDR2 SASEGT come from the germline V gene. J gave up 3 bases and V 6 bases, and 7 bases lay outside the gene matches. CDR3 amino acids: CASSAGTGVYEQYF. In DNA form, the CDR3 reads TGTGCCAGCAGCGCCGGGACAGGAGTCTACGAGCAGTACTTC.

The V and J genes are TRBV19 and TRBJ1-1, with D perhaps TRBD1 (6 bases). V lost 4 bases, J lost 1 base, and 7 bases lay in between. Germline assignment: CDR1 LNHDA and CDR2 SQIVND (reference sequence). This CDR3 comprises 13 residues. The CDR3 bases are TGTGCCAGTAGTACACAGGGGAACACTGAAGCTTTCTTT. Translating it yields CASSTQGNTEAFF.

The rearrangement uses TRBV6-5 and TRBJ2-3; 10 bases agree with TRBD2. The germline V gene encodes CDR1 MNHEY and CDR2 SVGAGI. The junction had 7 bases not matched to a gene; V was cut back by 6 bases and J by 4 bases. This CDR3 contains 15 residues. CDR3 loop: CASRTYSGGADTQYF. CDR3 DNA sequence: TGTGCCAGCAGAACCTACAGCGGGGGGGCAGATACGCAGTATTTT.

V is TRBV28 and J is TRBJ1-2; D not resolved. CDR1 is MDHEN and CDR2 is SYDVKM in the germline V gene. CDR3 size: 12 residues. V shed 4 bases and J shed 5 bases, with 8 bases lying between them. The CDR3 DNA sequence: TGTGCCAGCAGTTGGAGGATGTATGGCTACACCTTC. Translation: CASSWRMYGYTF.

The count of this clone is one. The chain has TRBV15 and TRBJ1-2; 7 bases fit TRBD1. Looked up from germline, CDR1 is LNHNV and CDR2 is YYDKDF (reference sequence). The CDR3 loop spans 13 amino acids. V shed 4 bases, J shed 5 bases, and the junction held 4 bases outside the gene matches. CDR3 loop: CATSKDRVYGYTF. The CDR3 DNA is TGTGCCACCAGCAAAGACAGGGTTTATGGCTACACCTTC.

This clone showed up just once. This rearrangement joins TRBV7-9 to TRBJ1-5, with D possibly being TRBD1 (5 bases). V was cut by 1 base and J by 3 bases, with 10 bases left in between. CDR3 length equals 15 residues. Germline-derived CDR1 and CDR2 are SEHNR and FQNEAQ (reference sequence). The CDR3 region has the DNA TGTGCCAGCAGCTTAGGGGGCAGGGACAATCAGCCCCAGCATTTT. Residues: CASSLGGRDNQPQHF.

The chain links TRBV2 to TRBJ1-2; 7 nucleotides align to TRBD1. This CDR3 has 15 amino acids. CDR1 is SNHLY, CDR2 FYNNEI, per germline. Losses at the gene ends were 6 bases for V and 3 bases for J; bases not matched to a gene: 10. The CDR3 DNA reads TGTGCCAGCAGACCCAGTACCGGGACAGACTATGGCTACACCTTC. This encodes CASRPSTGTDYGYTF.

A word on this clone: The junction departs from germline at one end; a sequencing error may be responsible. The chain joins TRBV7-9 to TRBJ1-1; 7 bases agree with TRBD1. The length of the CDR3 is 13 residues. Germline V gene lookup returns CDR1 SEHNR and CDR2 FQNEAQ (reference sequence). The CDR3 loop is CSSSLTGISEAFF. The DNA of the CDR3 is TGTTCCAGCAGCTTGACAGGGATCTCTGAAGCTTTCTTT.

This clone came up once. The chain carries TRBV30 and TRBJ1-1; weak D call: TRBD1 (5 bases). The CDR3 is 14 amino acids. Trimming removed 1 base from V and 3 bases from J, with 12 bases in between. Germline V gives CDR1 GTSNPN, CDR2 SVGIG (reference sequence). The CDR3 spells CAWSGGRADTEAFF. The CDR3 nucleotides read TGTGCCTGGAGTGGAGGCAGGGCGGACACTGAAGCTTTCTTT.

The genes are TRBV30 and TRBJ2-1; TRBD2 matches 9 bases. The V gene end was trimmed by 0 bases and the J gene end by 9 bases; junction bases not matched to a gene: 6. From germline, CDR1 is GTSNPN and CDR2 SVGIG (reference sequence). The length of the CDR3 is 14 residues. CDR3 sequence reads: CAWSVRGRASEQFF. The CDR3 DNA reads as TGTGCCTGGAGTGTTCGCGGGAGGGCAAGTGAGCAGTTCTTC.